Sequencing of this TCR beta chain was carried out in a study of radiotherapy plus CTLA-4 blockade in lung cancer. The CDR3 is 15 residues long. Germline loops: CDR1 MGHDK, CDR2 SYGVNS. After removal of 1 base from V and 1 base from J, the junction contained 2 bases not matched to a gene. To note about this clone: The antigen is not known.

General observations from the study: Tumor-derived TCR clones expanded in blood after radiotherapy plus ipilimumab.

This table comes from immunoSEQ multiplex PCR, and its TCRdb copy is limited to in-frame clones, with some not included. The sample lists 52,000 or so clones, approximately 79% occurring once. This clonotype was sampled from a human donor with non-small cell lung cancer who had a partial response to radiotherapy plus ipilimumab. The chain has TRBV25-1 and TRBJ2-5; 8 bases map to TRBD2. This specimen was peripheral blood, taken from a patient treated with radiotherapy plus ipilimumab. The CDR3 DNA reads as TGTGCCAGCAGTGAATTCGGGGGGGCCCAAGAGACCCAGTACTTC. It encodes CASSEFGGAQETQYF.